What follows describes a single T cell receptor beta chain. The record originates from a study of blood T cell repertoires in COVID-19. Study background: From T cells, B-cell-depleted T cells, or PBMCs came the material, which was cDNA or gDNA.

The V end lost 1 base, the J end lost 2 bases, and 12 bases lay between the germline ends. Germline CDR1 and CDR2: SGHDT and YYEEEE. This CDR3 spans 15 amino acids. As originally analysed: From reference gene primer amplification, estimates of nucleated cell counts were derived. Sequenced by immunoSEQ multiplex PCR; TCRdb stores in-frame clones only, minus some. V, J and clone size are taken as reported in that table, and D and trimming were inferred from the DNA itself. The table has about 240,000 clones, about 80% seen once; the top ten hold over 7.5%. The TCR originated in a woman at least 80 years old with acute or convalescent COVID-19. Sequenced sample: peripheral blood. The V call is TRBV5-6, the J call TRBJ1-2, with D possibly TRBD1 on 6 matching bases. The CDR3 is CASSLNRALNYGYTF. The CDR3 DNA reads TGTGCCAGCAGCTTGAACAGGGCCCTAAACTATGGCTACACCTTC.